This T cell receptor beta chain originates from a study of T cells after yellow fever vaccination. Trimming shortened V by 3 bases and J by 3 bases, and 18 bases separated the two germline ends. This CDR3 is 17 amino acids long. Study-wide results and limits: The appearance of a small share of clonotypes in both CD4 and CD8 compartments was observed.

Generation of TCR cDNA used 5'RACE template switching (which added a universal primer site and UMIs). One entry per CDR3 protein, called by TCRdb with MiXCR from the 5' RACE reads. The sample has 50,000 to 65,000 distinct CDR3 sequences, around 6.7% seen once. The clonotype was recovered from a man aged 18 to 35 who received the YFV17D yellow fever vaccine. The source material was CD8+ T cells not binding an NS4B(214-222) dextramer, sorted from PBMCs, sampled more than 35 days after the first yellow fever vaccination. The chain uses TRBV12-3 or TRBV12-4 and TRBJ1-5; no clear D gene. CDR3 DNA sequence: TGTGCCAGCAGTTTGTCCCCTCACGATCTGGCCAATCAGCCCCAGCATTTT. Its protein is CASSLSPHDLANQPQHF.